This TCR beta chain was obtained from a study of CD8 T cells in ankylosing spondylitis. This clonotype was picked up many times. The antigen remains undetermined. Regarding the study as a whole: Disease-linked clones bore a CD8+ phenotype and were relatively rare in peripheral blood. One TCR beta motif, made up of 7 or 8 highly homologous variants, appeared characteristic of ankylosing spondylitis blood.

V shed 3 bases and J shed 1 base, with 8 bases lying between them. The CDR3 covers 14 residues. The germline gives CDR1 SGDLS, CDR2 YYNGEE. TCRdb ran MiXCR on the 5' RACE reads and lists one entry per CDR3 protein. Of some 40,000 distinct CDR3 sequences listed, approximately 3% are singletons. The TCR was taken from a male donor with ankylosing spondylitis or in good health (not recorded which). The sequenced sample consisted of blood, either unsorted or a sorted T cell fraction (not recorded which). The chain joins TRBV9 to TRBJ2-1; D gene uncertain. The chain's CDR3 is CASSAGLSYNEQFF. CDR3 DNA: TGTGCCAGCAGCGCCGGCCTTTCCTACAATGAGCAGTTCTTC.